Below are 27 T cell receptor beta chains sequenced from a single sample in a study of Graves' ophthalmopathy and Graves' hyperthyroidism. Using RNA transcripts, the TCR beta CDR3 regions were amplified. The first round was an RT-PCR with HTBI primers, and the second round was a multiplex PCR. Each CDR3 protein is one row after TCRdb ran MiXCR on the multiplex PCR reads. The sample holds a few hundred thousand distinct CDR3 sequences, about a sixth seen once. The source material was peripheral blood. These receptors came from an adult woman with stable Graves' hyperthyroidism.

This clonotype appeared many times. J is TRBJ2-2 and V is TRBV6-5; the match to TRBD2 covers 14 bases. The germline V gene has CDR1 MNHEY and CDR2 SVGAGI. V was pared by 4 bases and J by 2 bases, with 3 bases of the junction left unmatched. The CDR3 runs to 17 residues. The CDR3 nucleotides are TGTGCCAGCAGTTCGGGACTAGCGGGAGTAAACACCGGGGAGCTGTTTTTT. It translates to CASSSGLAGVNTGELFF.

Here the CDR3 DNA reads TGTGCCTGGAGGGGGGGCACCGGGGAGCTGTTTTTT. Translating it yields CAWRGGTGELFF. The chain employs TRBV30 and TRBJ2-2; TRBD2 is a possible D gene (6 bases). The length of the CDR3 is 12 residues. In germline, CDR1 is GTSNPN, CDR2 SVGIG (reference sequence). With 3 bases removed from V and 4 bases from J, the gap between germline ends came to 6 bases.

This clonotype was recorded many times. This chain uses TRBV27 with TRBJ2-1, with 12 bases matching TRBD2. The CDR3 extends over 15 amino acids. The germline CDR1 and CDR2 sequences are MNHEY and SMNVEV (reference sequence). V dropped 5 bases and J dropped 9; count of bases not matched to a gene: 8. The CDR3 here is CASSILAGGVGEQFF. DNA of the CDR3: TGTGCCAGCAGTATCCTAGCGGGAGGGGTCGGTGAGCAGTTCTTC.

The table lists this clonotype with many counts. In DNA form, the CDR3 reads TGTGCCAGCAGTTCAAGCGCAGGGGCCCACTATGGCTACACCTTC. Its protein product is CASSSSAGAHYGYTF. V gene TRBV12-3 or TRBV12-4 combines with J gene TRBJ1-2, with D tentatively TRBD1 (6 bases). The CDR3 length is 15 residues. The ends were cut back, 4 bases at V and 3 bases at J, with 15 bases in the middle.

This clonotype was counted ten times or more. This chain connects TRBV6-1 to TRBJ2-6; TRBD1 might be the D (5 bases). The germline V gene has CDR1 MNHNS and CDR2 SASEGT. The CDR3 is 16 amino acids. Between the trimmed V and J ends, which lost 6 bases and 1 base, there was a span of 13 bases. The CDR3 spells CASRTGHKSGANVLTF. DNA for the CDR3: TGTGCCAGCAGAACCGGACACAAATCTGGGGCCAACGTCCTGACTTTC.

The sample holds many counts of this clonotype. V usage is TRBV7-2 and J usage is TRBJ1-2; no firm D call. The germline V and J ends were trimmed by 1 base and 4 bases, with 13 bases remaining between them. Germline CDR1 is SGHTA and CDR2 is FQGNSA. The CDR3 length is 15 residues. CDR3 residues: CASSLEAGLGYGYTF. The CDR3 DNA is TGTGCCAGCAGCTTAGAGGCGGGTTTGGGCTATGGCTACACCTTC.

This clonotype came up once. Mismatch with germline at one junction end may stem from a read error. This chain joins TRBV6-2 or TRBV6-3 and TRBJ1-5, with a possible D match to TRBD1 (5 bases). The germline gives CDR1 MNHEY, CDR2 SVGEGT. There are 15 residues in the CDR3. The CDR3 region is CASSYTDIPNQPQHF. The CDR3 DNA sequence: TGTGCCAGCAGCTACACGGACATCCCCAATCAGCCTCAGCATTTT.

The sample holds a few counts of this clonotype. The rearrangement uses TRBV29-1 and TRBJ2-2; 12 nucleotides match TRBD2. The germline CDR1 and CDR2 sequences are SQVTM and ANQGSEA. This CDR3 spans 15 amino acids. V shed 5 bases, J shed 5 bases, and the junction held 6 bases outside the gene matches. The CDR3 nucleotides are TGCAGCGTTCCGCGGGGGACTAGCGGGACCGGGGAGCTGTTTTTT. Translated: CSVPRGTSGTGELFF.

This clonotype was picked up many times. The genes are TRBV5-1 and TRBJ2-2; tentative D call: TRBD1 (5 bases). V lost 1 base and J lost 4, with 14 bases in between. CDR3 length: 16 residues. Per the germline V gene, CDR1 is SGHRS and CDR2 is YFSETQ. DNA for the CDR3: TGCGCCAGCAGCTTGACGGATTTAGGGGTCACCGGGGAGCTGTTTTTT. Encoded protein: CASSLTDLGVTGELFF.

A few counts support this clonotype. This chain connects TRBV3-1 to TRBJ1-6; the D is unclear. This CDR3 has 15 amino acids. Per the germline V gene, CDR1 is LGHDT and CDR2 is YNNKEL (reference sequence). Trimming took off 1 base at V and 4 bases at J, with 8 bases between the two ends. For the CDR3, the DNA is TGTGCCAGCAGCCAAGGGATAGGGTATAATTCACCCCTCCACTTT. Protein sequence: CASSQGIGYNSPLHF. Full variable domain (rest looked up from reference TRBV3-1 and TRBJ1-6): DTAVSQTPKYLVTQMGNDKSIKCEQNLGHDTMYWYKQDSKKFLKIMFSYNNKELIINETVPNRFSPKSPDKAHLNLHINSLELGDSAVYFCASSQGIGYNSPLHFGNGTRLTVT.

In its sample, this clonotype was seen many times. The chain carries TRBV6-5 and TRBJ2-2; D call uncertain. Between the trimmed V and J ends, which lost 2 bases and 3 bases, there was a span of 13 bases. The CDR3 totals 16 residues. Germline V CDR1 and CDR2: MNHEY, SVGAGI. The CDR3 coding sequence is TGTGCCAGCAGTTACCGCGGCAGGTACTACACCGGGGAGCTGTTTTTT. Its protein product is CASSYRGRYYTGELFF.

This clonotype was detected many times. One end of the junction is discordant with germline, which a read error may explain. The chain links TRBV29-1 to TRBJ2-7; D unclear. The CDR3 is 13 residues long. Germline CDR1 is SQVTM and CDR2 is ANQGSEA. The CDR3 sequence: CSVVGITSCEQYF. The DNA of the CDR3 is TGCAGCGTTGTAGGGATCACCTCCTGCGAGCAGTACTTC.

The sample holds many counts of this clonotype. This chain uses TRBV5-1 with TRBJ1-5, with D possibly matching TRBD1 (6 bases). The length of the CDR3 is 13 residues. V was pared by 4 bases and J by 4 bases, with 9 bases between. Germline V gene data show CDR1 as SGHRS and CDR2 as YFSETQ. The CDR3 DNA is TGCGCCAGCAGCAGGGGGGTGAATCAGCCCCAGCATTTT. As protein: CASSRGVNQPQHF.

This clonotype was observed at least ten times. The chain employs TRBV28 and TRBJ1-2, with 9 bases fitting TRBD1. The V segment lost 5 bases and the J segment 8 bases; nucleotides outside the gene matches: 12. This CDR3 is built from 15 residues. CDR1 and CDR2 from the germline V gene are MDHEN and SYDVKM. The CDR3 nucleotides read TGTGCCAGCAGTGACATCCGGGACAGGGTTCGGGGCTACACCTTC. Its protein product is CASSDIRDRVRGYTF.

The rearrangement joins TRBV20-1 to TRBJ1-1; D might be TRBD1 (6 bases). Germline CDR1 reads DFQATT; CDR2 reads SNEGSKA (reference sequence). The CDR3 runs to 14 residues. V lost 5 bases to trimming and J lost 5 bases, with 18 bases between them. The CDR3 reads CSAYGQLLVTEAFF. DNA of the CDR3: TGCAGTGCTTACGGACAGCTGTTAGTAACTGAAGCTTTCTTT.

This clonotype showed up many times. The chain combines TRBV29-1 with TRBJ2-2; TRBD1 agrees at 7 bases. The CDR3 has 13 amino acids. V lost 7 bases, J lost 4 bases, and 6 bases stayed unmatched. In germline, CDR1 is SQVTM, CDR2 ANQGSEA. The CDR3 DNA reads as TGCAGCGCCCAGACAGGGCGCACCGGGGAGCTGTTTTTT. It translates to CSAQTGRTGELFF.

This clonotype was detected ten times or more. The rearrangement links TRBV19 to TRBJ2-2, with D perhaps TRBD2 (5 bases). The germline CDR1 and CDR2 sequences are LNHDA and SQIVND (reference sequence). The germline V and J ends were trimmed by 5 bases and 0 bases, with 13 bases remaining between them. The length of the CDR3 is 16 residues. This CDR3 is CASSPSRGANTGELFF. The CDR3, as DNA: TGTGCCAGTAGTCCGAGTCGGGGAGCGAACACCGGGGAGCTGTTTTTT.

This clonotype was observed many times. V gene TRBV30 combines with J gene TRBJ2-2; no firm D call. The V gene's germline CDR1 is GTSNPN and CDR2 SVGIG (reference sequence). V was pared by 0 bases and J by 1 base, with 9 bases between. There are 15 residues in the CDR3. CDR3 loop: CAWSVWDGNTGELFF. The CDR3 region has the DNA TGTGCCTGGAGTGTATGGGATGGGAACACCGGGGAGCTGTTTTTT. Drawing the rest from reference TRBV30 and TRBJ2-2, the complete variable domain is SQTIHQWPATLVQPVGSPLSLECTVEGTSNPNLYWYRQAAGRGLQLLFYSVGIGQISSEVPQNLSASRPQDRQFILSSKKLLLSDSGFYLCAWSVWDGNTGELFFGEGSRLTVL.

At least ten counts were recorded for this clonotype. V is TRBV6-2 or TRBV6-3 and J is TRBJ2-5; weak D call: TRBD2 (6 bases). CDR1 and CDR2 (germline): MNHEY, SVGEGT. V lost 7 bases and J lost 7, with 22 bases in between. This CDR3 is built from 15 residues. CDR3 amino acids: CASIARDSIRRTQYF. The CDR3 DNA is TGTGCCAGCATCGCAAGGGACTCGATCCGCAGGACCCAGTACTTC.

This clonotype was seen many times. The J gene is TRBJ2-7, the V gene TRBV20-1; D unclear. There are 13 residues in the CDR3. The germline CDR1 and CDR2 sequences are DFQATT and SNEGSKA (reference sequence). V lost 0 bases to trimming and J lost 2 bases, with 8 bases between them. CDR3 amino acids: CSARDPTAYEQYF. For the CDR3, the DNA is TGCAGTGCTAGAGATCCCACAGCCTACGAGCAGTACTTC.

The CDR3 spells CASSQDRGAEQPQHF. The CDR3 bases are TGCGCCAGCAGCCAGGACAGGGGAGCGGAACAGCCCCAGCATTTT. The genes are TRBV4-3 and TRBJ1-5; 9 bases are a match to TRBD1. With V trimmed by 3 bases and J by 7 bases, 7 bases remained unmatched. In germline, CDR1 is LGHNA, CDR2 YSLEER. This CDR3 has 15 amino acids.

This clonotype has at least ten counts. The junction departs from the called germline gene at one end, perhaps through a read error. This chain uses TRBV28 with TRBJ2-7; 9 bases align to TRBD1. Per the germline V gene, CDR1 is MDHEN and CDR2 is SYDVKM. This CDR3 spans 15 amino acids. The CDR3 protein is CTSSGPRQGAYEQYF. CDR3 nucleotides: TGTACCAGCAGTGGACCCCGACAGGGGGCCTACGAGCAGTACTTC.

This clonotype was recorded at least ten times. The chain joins TRBV12-3 or TRBV12-4 to TRBJ2-7; 9 nucleotides line up with TRBD1. V gave up 7 bases and J gave up 6 bases; unmatched junction bases: 7. The CDR3 has 13 residues. As DNA, the CDR3 is TGTGCCAGCACCCTACTGGACAGGGGCGAGCAGTACTTC. It yields the protein CASTLLDRGEQYF.

This clonotype was detected ten times or more. CDR3 sequence: CASSYSGDRHGYTF. The CDR3 DNA reads as TGTGCCAGCAGTTACTCAGGGGACAGGCACGGCTACACCTTC. The rearrangement uses TRBV6-5 and TRBJ1-2, with 8 positions matching TRBD1. The CDR3 runs to 14 residues. Germline-derived CDR1 and CDR2 are MNHEY and SVGAGI. The V segment lost 0 bases and the J segment 8 bases; nucleotides outside the gene matches: 5.

In this sample, this clonotype turned up many times. This chain links TRBV9 with TRBJ1-6; possible D gene TRBD1, 6 bases. V was clipped by 4 bases and J by 10 bases, with 15 bases between them. CDR3 length: 14 residues. The germline gives CDR1 SGDLS, CDR2 YYNGEE. The CDR3 sequence is CASSSDRGGSPLHF. The DNA for the CDR3 is TGTGCCAGCAGCTCGGACAGAGGTGGCTCACCCCTCCACTTT.

V usage is TRBV5-1 and J usage is TRBJ2-7, with 8 bases that match TRBD2. V was pared by 1 base and J by 3 bases, with 12 bases of the junction left unmatched. Germline V gene lookup returns CDR1 SGHRS and CDR2 YFSETQ. The CDR3 contains 17 residues. The CDR3 nucleotides are TGCGCCAGCAGCTTGTCTCCCGAGCGGGAGTTGGGCTACGAGCAGTACTTC. Translated: CASSLSPERELGYEQYF. Together with reference TRBV5-1 and TRBJ2-7, the CDR3 gives the full variable domain: KAGVTQTPRYLIKTRGQQVTLSCSPISGHRSVSWYQQTPGQGLQFLFEYFSETQRNKGNFPGRFSGRQFSNSRSEMNVSTLELGDSALYLCASSLSPERELGYEQYFGPGTRLTVT.

This clonotype was counted ten times or more. The chain employs TRBV28 and TRBJ2-7; 13 bases are a match to TRBD2. This CDR3 is 13 amino acids long. Germline values: CDR1 MDHEN, CDR2 SYDVKM. Germline trimming cut 6 bases from V and 7 bases from J; bases unmatched to any gene: 3. Here the CDR3 DNA reads TGTGCCAGCAGGCGGACTAGCGGGAGAGAGCAGTACTTC. It translates to CASRRTSGREQYF.